This is a list of T cell receptor beta chains from one sample in a study of T cells after yellow fever vaccination. One entry per CDR3 protein, called by TCRdb with MiXCR from the 5' RACE reads. The table shows 95,000 to 150,000 distinct CDR3 sequences, with about 7.4% occurring only once. The sequencing used CD4+ T cells sorted from PBMCs, collected around 10 days after the first yellow fever vaccination. These receptors were taken from a young man who received the YFV17D yellow fever vaccine. The CDR3 runs from the conserved cysteine through the conserved F or W. Fields, in order: clone size, J gene, D gene, V gene, CDR3 protein, CDR3 DNA. The D gene is left open where the match is weak. A row's size may be missing; if present it is once, few, many or a size class.

abundance: many
j_gene: TRBJ2-1
d_gene: NA
v_gene: TRBV25-1
CDR3aa: CASRVNWPPYEQFF
CDR3nt: TGTGCCAGCCGAGTGAATTGGCCACCCTACGAGCAGTTCTTC

abundance: many
j_gene: TRBJ2-7
d_gene: NA
v_gene: TRBV5-1
CDR3aa: CASSLGQDYGEQYF
CDR3nt: TGCGCCAGCAGCTTGGGACAGGACTATGGCGAGCAGTACTTC

abundance: many
j_gene: TRBJ1-1
d_gene: TRBD1
v_gene: TRBV25-1
CDR3aa: CASSEWGQEEAFF
CDR3nt: TGTGCCAGCAGTGAATGGGGACAGGAAGAAGCTTTCTTT

abundance: many
j_gene: TRBJ1-1
d_gene: NA
v_gene: TRBV5-5
CDR3aa: CASSPLNTEAFF
CDR3nt: TGTGCCAGCAGCCCGCTGAACACTGAAGCTTTCTTT

abundance: many
j_gene: TRBJ2-1
d_gene: NA
v_gene: TRBV29-1
CDR3aa: CSVADSSYNEQFF
CDR3nt: TGCAGCGTTGCTGACTCGTCCTACAATGAGCAGTTCTTC

abundance: many
j_gene: TRBJ1-4
d_gene: NA
v_gene: TRBV12-3/TRBV12-4
CDR3aa: CASSFTGNAEKLFF
CDR3nt: TGTGCCAGCAGTTTTACAGGGAACGCTGAAAAACTGTTTTTT

abundance: few
j_gene: TRBJ2-5
d_gene: TRBD1
v_gene: TRBV7-9
CDR3aa: CASSARQGLETQYF
CDR3nt: TGTGCCAGCAGCGCTAGACAGGGCTTAGAGACCCAGTACTTC

abundance: many
j_gene: TRBJ2-3
d_gene: NA
v_gene: TRBV5-1
CDR3aa: CASSLAVSGAGADTQYF
CDR3nt: TGCGCCAGCAGCTTGGCGGTGTCGGGGGCAGGTGCAGATACGCAGTATTTT

abundance: many
j_gene: TRBJ2-7
d_gene: NA
v_gene: TRBV18
CDR3aa: CASSPPSEEQYF
CDR3nt: TGTGCCAGCTCACCACCCTCAGAGGAGCAGTACTTC

abundance: many
j_gene: TRBJ2-2
d_gene: NA
v_gene: TRBV20-1
CDR3aa: CSAKVPGMDTGELFF
CDR3nt: TGCAGTGCTAAGGTTCCTGGGATGGACACCGGGGAGCTGTTTTTT

abundance: many
j_gene: TRBJ1-2
d_gene: NA
v_gene: TRBV20-1
CDR3aa: CSAHDYGYTF
CDR3nt: TGCAGTGCCCACGACTATGGCTACACCTTC

abundance: many
j_gene: TRBJ2-2
d_gene: TRBD2
v_gene: TRBV4-1
CDR3aa: CASSQGMARGAGELFF
CDR3nt: TGCGCCAGCAGCCAAGGGATGGCGCGGGGGGCCGGGGAGCTGTTTTTT

abundance: many
j_gene: TRBJ1-3
d_gene: NA
v_gene: TRBV6-5
CDR3aa: CASSYSHSGNTIYF
CDR3nt: TGTGCCAGCAGTTACTCACACTCTGGAAACACCATATATTTT

abundance: many
j_gene: TRBJ1-6
d_gene: NA
v_gene: TRBV20-1
CDR3aa: CSAPGMGGSPLHF
CDR3nt: TGCAGTGCCCCGGGGATGGGGGGTTCACCCCTCCACTTT

abundance: many
j_gene: TRBJ2-5
d_gene: NA
v_gene: TRBV7-6
CDR3aa: CASSLSRAGETQYF
CDR3nt: TGTGCCAGCAGCTTAAGTAGGGCTGGAGAGACCCAGTACTTC

abundance: few
j_gene: TRBJ1-1
d_gene: NA
v_gene: TRBV7-3
CDR3aa: CASSLTGTAYEAFF
CDR3nt: TGTGCCAGCAGCTTAACGGGCACGGCCTATGAAGCTTTCTTT

abundance: many
j_gene: TRBJ2-5
d_gene: TRBD2
v_gene: TRBV5-1
CDR3aa: CASTRGGTRETQYF
CDR3nt: TGCGCCAGCACCCGGGGGGGCACAAGGGAGACCCAGTACTTC

abundance: few
j_gene: TRBJ2-6
d_gene: TRBD1
v_gene: TRBV12-3/TRBV12-4
CDR3aa: CASSHTGAGANVLTF
CDR3nt: TGTGCCAGCAGCCATACAGGGGCTGGGGCCAACGTCCTGACTTTC

abundance: many
j_gene: TRBJ1-1
d_gene: NA
v_gene: TRBV4-1
CDR3aa: CASSQERQGRAFF
CDR3nt: TGCGCCAGCAGCCAAGAGAGGCAGGGGAGGGCTTTCTTT

abundance: many
j_gene: TRBJ2-7
d_gene: NA
v_gene: TRBV7-2
CDR3aa: CASSLGRYNYEQYF
CDR3nt: TGTGCCAGCAGCTTGGGGAGATATAACTACGAGCAGTACTTC

abundance: many
j_gene: TRBJ2-3
d_gene: NA
v_gene: TRBV14
CDR3aa: CASSHHHSRLRTDTQYF
CDR3nt: TGTGCCAGCAGCCACCACCACTCAAGGCTCCGCACAGATACGCAGTATTTT

abundance: many
j_gene: TRBJ2-6
d_gene: NA
v_gene: TRBV5-1
CDR3aa: CASSDDPGSGANVLTF
CDR3nt: TGCGCCAGCAGCGACGACCCGGGGTCTGGGGCCAACGTCCTGACTTTC

abundance: NA
j_gene: TRBJ2-5
d_gene: NA
v_gene: TRBV5-1
CDR3aa: CASSETNTYQETQYF
CDR3nt: TGCGCCAGCAGCGAGACCAACACGTACCAAGAGACCCAGTACTTC

abundance: many
j_gene: TRBJ1-3
d_gene: TRBD1
v_gene: TRBV6-5
CDR3aa: CASRTGAGNTIYF
CDR3nt: TGTGCCAGCAGAACAGGGGCGGGAAACACCATATATTTT

abundance: many
j_gene: TRBJ2-7
d_gene: NA
v_gene: TRBV5-6
CDR3aa: CASSLTWGYEQYF
CDR3nt: TGTGCCAGCAGCTTGACCTGGGGTTACGAGCAGTACTTC